This T cell receptor beta chain was retrieved from a study of T cells after yellow fever vaccination (dated by TCRdb to between 2018 and 2021). The study in broad terms: The SMART-Seq v4 Ultra Low Input RNA kit was used to prepare libraries from fractions with low cell numbers. Two healthy male donors, one aged 18 to 30 and one aged 30 to 40 years, were included in the cohort. To track T-cell clones before and after primary and booster YFV17D yellow fever vaccination, bulk TCR alpha and beta repertoires were sequenced longitudinally. Blood was collected at multiple timepoints before and after primary and secondary immunization, and bulk PBMC replicates and cell subsets were isolated. General conclusions and limits of the study: The study included only a couple of donors, which limits how far the findings can be generalized. Most clones expanded after primary vaccination were re-detected after the booster (almost 97% of CD4 and around 88% of CD8), suggesting broad memory maintenance. The secondary T-cell response was found to be weaker but faster than the primary response, with a peak reached on day 5 rather than on day 15. FACS-sorted repertoires could contain abundant contaminating clonotypes from the bulk population, so computational filtering was required. A small share of clonotypes was detected in both CD4 and CD8 compartments, with the overlap likely arising from convergent recombination.

Synthesis of TCR cDNA relied on 5'RACE template switching, a step that introduced a universal primer site along with unique molecular identifiers. Priming for cDNA synthesis came from both the TCR alpha and TCR beta constant segments. Library amplification involved two PCR steps, and the second step added sample barcodes and sequencing adapters. Sequencing of libraries was done on Illumina HiSeq 2500 (2x100 bp) or NovaSeq (2x150 bp). The paper's data handling went like this. MIGEC handled demultiplexing of reads and collapsing into UMI consensus sequences, while MiXCR performed V(D)J alignment. Vaccine-responding clonotypes were defined with edgeR using replicate PBMC samples, requiring FDR below 0.01 and a log2 fold change above 5 up to day 15. Each bulk clonotype received a CD4 or CD8 identity based on whether the sequenced CD4 or CD8 repertoire contained that clonotype at higher abundance. Through fastp at Q25 and MiXCR, TCRdb rebuilt clones from the public reads, retaining in-frame beta chains. Each CDR3 protein appears once, grouped with its most common genes and DNA. The V and J calls, along with clone size, are taken from TCRdb and not from the paper's own processing. The sample includes just under 600,000 distinct CDR3 sequences, with about 13% observed a single time. The ten largest account for over 12% of the sample.

In the case of this clonotype: This clone's antigen is unknown. Nothing much larger sits one base from this clone, and base qualities are not available.

Read against the paper, the sample's treatment or condition label means: live attenuated yellow fever vaccine strain. At each blood-draw timepoint, two biological replicates of bulk PBMCs were collected. A standard Ficoll-Paque protocol was used to isolate PBMCs from peripheral blood. TriZol was used to extract RNA from bulk PBMCs, from CD4 and CD8 fractions, and from dextramer-positive and dextramer-negative fractions. From cysteine to phenylalanine, the CDR3 is 13 amino acids long. The kept DNA is CDR3 alone, 39 bases in frame from the first base. V is reduced by 4 bases and J by 4 bases, leaving a spacing of 12 bases between them. CDR1 and CDR2, looked up from the germline V gene, are SGHRS and YFSETQ.

The chain is assembled from TRBV5-1 and TRBJ2-7; the best D guess is TRBD1, with 6 bases matching. The receptor comes from a man in his thirties or forties who received the YFV17D yellow fever vaccine. Material: PBMCs, obtained on the day of the yellow fever booster vaccination. The CDR3 protein is CASSHGQTYEQYF. The sequenced DNA is TGCGCCAGCAGCCACGGACAGACATACGAGCAGTACTTC.